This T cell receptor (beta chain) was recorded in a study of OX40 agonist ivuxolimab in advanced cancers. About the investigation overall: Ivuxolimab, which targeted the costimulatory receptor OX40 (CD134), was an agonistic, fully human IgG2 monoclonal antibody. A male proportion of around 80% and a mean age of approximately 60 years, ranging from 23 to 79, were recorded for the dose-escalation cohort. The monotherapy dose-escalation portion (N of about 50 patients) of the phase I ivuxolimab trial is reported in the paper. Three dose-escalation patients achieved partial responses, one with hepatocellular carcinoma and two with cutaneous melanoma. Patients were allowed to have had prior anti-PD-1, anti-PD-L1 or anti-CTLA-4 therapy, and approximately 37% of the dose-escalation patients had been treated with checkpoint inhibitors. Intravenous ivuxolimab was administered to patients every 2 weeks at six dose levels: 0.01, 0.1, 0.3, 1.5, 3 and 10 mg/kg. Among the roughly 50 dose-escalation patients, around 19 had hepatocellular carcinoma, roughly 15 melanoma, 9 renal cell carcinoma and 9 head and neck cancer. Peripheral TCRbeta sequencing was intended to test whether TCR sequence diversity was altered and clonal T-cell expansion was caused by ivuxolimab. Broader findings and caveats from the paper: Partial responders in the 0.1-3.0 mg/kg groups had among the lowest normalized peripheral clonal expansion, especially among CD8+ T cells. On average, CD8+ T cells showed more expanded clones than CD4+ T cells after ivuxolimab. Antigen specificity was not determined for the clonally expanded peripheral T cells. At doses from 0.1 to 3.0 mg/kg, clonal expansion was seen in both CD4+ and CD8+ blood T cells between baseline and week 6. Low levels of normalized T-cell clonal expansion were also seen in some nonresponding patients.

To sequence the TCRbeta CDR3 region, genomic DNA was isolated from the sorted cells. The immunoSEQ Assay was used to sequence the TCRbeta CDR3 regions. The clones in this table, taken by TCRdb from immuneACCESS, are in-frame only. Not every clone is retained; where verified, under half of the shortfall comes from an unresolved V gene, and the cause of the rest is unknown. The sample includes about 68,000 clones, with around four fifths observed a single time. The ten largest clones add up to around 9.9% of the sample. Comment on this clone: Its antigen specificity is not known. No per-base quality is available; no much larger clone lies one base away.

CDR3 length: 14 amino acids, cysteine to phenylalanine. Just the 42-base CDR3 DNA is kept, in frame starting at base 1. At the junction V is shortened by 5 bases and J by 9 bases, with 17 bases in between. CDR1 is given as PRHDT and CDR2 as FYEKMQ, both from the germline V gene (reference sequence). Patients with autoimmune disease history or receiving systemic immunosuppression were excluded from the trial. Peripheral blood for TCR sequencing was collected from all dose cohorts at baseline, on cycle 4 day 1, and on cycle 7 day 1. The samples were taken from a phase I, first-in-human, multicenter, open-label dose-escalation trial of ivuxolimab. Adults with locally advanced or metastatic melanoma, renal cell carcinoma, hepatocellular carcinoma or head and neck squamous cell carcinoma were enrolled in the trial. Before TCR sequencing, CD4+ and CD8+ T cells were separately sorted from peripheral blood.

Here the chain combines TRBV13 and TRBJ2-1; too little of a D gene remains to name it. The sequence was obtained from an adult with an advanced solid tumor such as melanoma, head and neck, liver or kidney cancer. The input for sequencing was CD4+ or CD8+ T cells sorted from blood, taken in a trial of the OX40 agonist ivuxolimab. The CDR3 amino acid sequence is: CASSLPKEKTEQFF. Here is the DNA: TGTGCCAGCAGCCTCCCTAAGGAGAAAACTGAGCAGTTCTTC. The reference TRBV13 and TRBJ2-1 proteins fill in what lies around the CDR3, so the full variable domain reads AAGVIQSPRHLIKEKRETATLKCYPIPRHDTVYWYQQGPGQDPQFLISFYEKMQSDKGSIPDRFSAQQFSDYHSELNMSSLELGDSALYFCASSLPKEKTEQFFGPGTRLTVL.